This T cell receptor beta chain was sequenced for a study of regulatory T cells in long-lasting Graves disease. Trimming cost V 6 bases and J 10 bases, with 10 bases left between them. Germline CDR1 reads SQVTM; CDR2 reads ANQGSEA. This CDR3 is built from 10 residues. Time point described: newly diagnosed GD, antithyroid drugs for less than 3 months. Researchers made the TCR library from RNA that was extracted from PBMCs. According to the study, TCR beta libraries were built with iRepertoire HTBI primers and CDR3-region Arm-PCR. Original methodology: The samples included approximately 62 TRBV and some 14 TRBJ segments. Each CDR3 protein is one row after TCRdb ran MiXCR on the multiplex PCR reads. TCRdb, not the authors, supplied the V and J calls. The sample contains roughly 500,000 distinct CDR3 sequences, around 12% of which appear only once. This clonotype was counted between two and nine times. This sample was shared with a second study, whose subject was T cells in Graves' hyperthyroidism and ophthalmopathy.

The clonotype comes from a woman in her thirties with Graves disease. V and J are TRBV29-1 and TRBJ2-1, with D hard to call. Sequenced material: peripheral blood mononuclear cells (PBMCs), taken at new diagnosis, from a patient treated with antithyroid drugs. The CDR3 DNA reads as TGCAGCGTCGGAGAGCGCGAGCAGTTCTTC. It codes for CSVGEREQFF.